This entry lists 15 T cell receptor beta chains sequenced from one sample in a study of cytomegalovirus exposure and HLA in healthy donors. PCR amplification relied on 60 Vbeta primers (plus 13 Jbeta primers). The method was immunoSEQ multiplex PCR; TCRdb's version includes in-frame clones alone and lacks a portion of them. The sample contains about 52,000 clones, less than 70% of which appear only once. The sample comprised PBMCs. Receptors originate from a human donor in good health.

The V gene is TRBV7-2, the J gene TRBJ1-5; D is possibly TRBD1 (5 bases). Germline V gives CDR1 SGHTA, CDR2 FQGNSA. V lost 0 bases, J lost 6 bases, and 9 bases lay in between. CDR3 length: 14 residues. CDR3 residues: CASSLARGSQPQHF. CDR3 DNA sequence: TGTGCCAGCAGCTTAGCCCGGGGGTCTCAGCCCCAGCATTTT.

This clone has a handful of counts. The chain couples TRBV7-2 to TRBJ2-1; 8 bases line up with TRBD2. Germline CDR1 reads SGHTA; CDR2 reads FQGNSA. The V segment lost 3 bases and the J segment 2 bases; nucleotides outside the gene matches: 3. This CDR3 region has 15 residues. The CDR3, as DNA: TGTGCCAGCAGCTTTTCGGGGGGGCCCTACAATGAGCAGTTCTTC. Its translation: CASSFSGGPYNEQFF.

The V gene is TRBV28, the J gene TRBJ2-1; D perhaps matches TRBD2 (7 bases). This CDR3 has 14 residues. V lost 5 bases and J lost 9, with 17 bases in between. Germline lookup yields CDR1 MDHEN and CDR2 SYDVKM. This CDR3 is CASSGGALRVEQFF. The CDR3 DNA reads as TGTGCCAGCAGTGGGGGGGCCCTGAGAGTTGAGCAGTTCTTC. Full variable domain (rest looked up from reference TRBV28 and TRBJ2-1): DVKVTQSSRYLVKRTGEKVFLECVQDMDHENMFWYRQDPGLGLRLIYFSYDVKMKEKGDIPEGYSVSREKKERFSLILESASTNQTSMYLCASSGGALRVEQFFGPGTRLTVL.

The V call is TRBV7-3, the J call TRBJ2-1; 10 positions agree with TRBD1. Germline V gives CDR1 SGHTA, CDR2 FQGTGA. The trim removed 4 bases at V and 4 bases at J, leaving 4 bases unmatched. The CDR3 sequence is 15 residues long. The CDR3 reads CASSSGTGAYNEQFF. CDR3 DNA: TGTGCCAGCAGCTCCGGGACAGGGGCTTACAATGAGCAGTTCTTC.

The V and J genes are TRBV2 and TRBJ2-3, with D maybe TRBD1 (6 bases). In germline, CDR1 is SNHLY, CDR2 FYNNEI. The CDR3 extends over 17 amino acids. V lost 8 bases and J lost 0, with 21 bases in between. The CDR3 protein is CASQGLFVGGSTDTQYF. As DNA, the CDR3 is TGTGCCAGCCAGGGGCTTTTTGTGGGCGGTAGCACAGATACGCAGTATTTT.

The chain carries TRBV4-1 and TRBJ2-3; 7 bases map to TRBD2. The CDR3 sequence is 16 residues long. CDR1 and CDR2 from the germline V gene are MGHRA and YSYEKL. Germline trimming cut 3 bases from V and 0 bases from J; bases unmatched to any gene: 6. The CDR3 loop is CASSHGRAGSTDTQYF. CDR3 sequence (DNA): TGCGCCAGCAGCCACGGGCGAGCGGGGAGCACAGATACGCAGTATTTT.

The rearrangement uses TRBV25-1 and TRBJ2-7; 10 bases fit TRBD1. Trimming removed 6 bases from V and 7 bases from J; junction bases left unmatched: 6. CDR1 and CDR2 (germline): MGHDK, SYGVNS. The CDR3 is made up of 13 amino acids. The CDR3 DNA is TGTGCCAGCAGCGAGACAGGGGGCTGGGAGCAGTACTTC. The encoded protein is CASSETGGWEQYF.

This clone showed up just a few times. The V gene is TRBV16, the J gene TRBJ1-1, with unresolved D. CDR3 length equals 16 residues. V was pared by 0 bases and J by 1 base, with 12 bases between. CDR1 and CDR2 (germline): KGHSY, FQNENV. The CDR3 sequence: CASSQSRDGPNTEAFF. The CDR3 bases are TGTGCCAGCAGCCAATCAAGAGATGGTCCGAACACTGAAGCTTTCTTT. The variable domain in full, completed from reference TRBV16 and TRBJ1-1, reads GEEVAQTPKHLVRGEGQKAKLYCAPIKGHSYVFWYQQVLKNEFKFLISFQNENVFDETGMPKERFSAKCLPNSPCSLEIQATKLEDSAVYFCASSQSRDGPNTEAFFGQGTRLTVV.

Notes on this clone: Other DNA sequences in this sample translate to the same CDR3. The rearrangement uses TRBV4-1 and TRBJ2-7, with TRBD1 as a possible D gene (6 bases). Trimming cost V 0 bases and J 2 bases, with 14 bases left between them. CDR3 size: 16 residues. Per germline, CDR1 MGHRA and CDR2 YSYEKL. This chain's CDR3 is CASSQDTSGGTYEQYF. The CDR3 nucleotides are TGCGCCAGCAGCCAAGATACTAGTGGGGGCACCTACGAGCAGTACTTC.

The chain recombines TRBV4-3 with TRBJ2-5, with TRBD1 identical over 9 bases. Matching the DNA end better, TRBJ2-7 makes the J call doubtful. Germline V gene data show CDR1 as LGHNA and CDR2 as YSLEER. This CDR3 contains 16 residues. The CDR3 is CASSRVAGTGTYEQYF. The CDR3, as DNA: TGCGCCAGCAGCCGCGTAGCCGGGACAGGGACCTACGAGCAGTACTTC.

V usage is TRBV7-2 and J usage is TRBJ2-7; perhaps TRBD2 as D (6 bases). The V end lost 5 bases, the J end lost 0 bases, and 11 bases lay between the germline ends. Germline V gene sequence: CDR1 SGHTA, CDR2 FQGNSA. The CDR3 spans 14 residues. CDR3 sequence reads: CASSLQTSSYEQYF. As DNA, the CDR3 is TGTGCCAGCAGCCTCCAGACTAGCTCCTACGAGCAGTACTTC.

The chain joins TRBV9 to TRBJ2-3, with D perhaps matching TRBD2 (6 bases). Germline-derived CDR1 and CDR2 are SGDLS and YYNGEE. The CDR3 is 17 amino acids. V gave up 0 bases and J gave up 3 bases, with 17 bases separating them. CDR3 sequence: CASSVGSGGEPTDTQYF. DNA of the CDR3: TGTGCCAGCAGCGTAGGGTCAGGAGGGGAACCGACAGATACGCAGTATTTT.

The CDR3 spells CASSEAGRLRLAGYNEQFF. CDR3 coding DNA: TGTGCCAGCAGTGAAGCCGGACGATTGCGCCTAGCGGGGTACAATGAGCAGTTCTTC. This chain connects TRBV6-1 to TRBJ2-1; 9 bases match TRBD2. J was trimmed by 4 bases and V by 0 bases; bases with no gene match: 13. CDR3 length: 19 amino acids. Looked up from germline, CDR1 is MNHNS and CDR2 is SASEGT.

The V call is TRBV18, the J call TRBJ1-1; D may be TRBD1 (5 bases). Deletions cut 6 bases from V and 0 bases from J, with 8 bases between. The CDR3 consists of 13 residues. Germline V lookup: CDR1 KGHSH, CDR2 LQKENI. The CDR3 nucleotides read TGTGCCAGCTCGGGGGGGTTGAACACTGAAGCTTTCTTT. Protein: CASSGGLNTEAFF. The variable domain in full, completed from reference TRBV18 and TRBJ1-1, reads NAGVMQNPRHLVRRRGQEARLRCSPMKGHSHVYWYRQLPEEGLKFMVYLQKENIIDESGMPKERFSAEFPKEGPSILRIQQVVRGDSAAYFCASSGGLNTEAFFGQGTRLTVV.

This clone has only one observation. This chain connects TRBV11-1 to TRBJ2-7; 9 bases agree with TRBD1. The CDR3 totals 16 residues. The germline V gene has CDR1 SGHAT and CDR2 FQDESV (reference sequence). With 3 bases clipped from V and 3 bases from J, the junction kept 9 bases outside the gene matches. CDR3 sequence (DNA): TGTGCCAGCAGCTTCACAGGGACAGGGATTTTCTACGAGCAGTACTTC. Protein sequence: CASSFTGTGIFYEQYF.